This T cell receptor beta chain is from a study of response to subunit inactivated influenza vaccine. Study-wide results and caveats: The authors proposed limited new T cell recruitment per seasonal influenza vaccination.

This clonotype was detected only a few times. The antigen is unknown. TCRdb analysed the RT-PCR reads with MiXCR anew, one entry per CDR3 protein. The sample contains over 650,000 distinct CDR3 sequences, less than 20% of which appear only once. Specimen: PBMCs from blood, collected around 5 days after vaccination. The TCR originated in a man in his forties or fifties who received an inactivated influenza vaccine.

As DNA, the CDR3 is TGCGCCAGCAGCCCGCTCGGGTACGGGGGGGGCACAGATACGCAGTATTTT. Translated, it gives CASSPLGYGGGTDTQYF. V is TRBV4-3 and J is TRBJ2-3, with 8 positions matching TRBD2. The CDR3 covers 17 residues. Germline V gene data show CDR1 as LGHNA and CDR2 as YSLEER. J was trimmed by 1 base and V by 4 bases; bases with no gene match: 10.